This is a list of T cell receptor beta chains from one sample in a study of blood T cell repertoires in COVID-19. The method was immunoSEQ multiplex PCR; TCRdb's version includes in-frame clones alone and lacks a portion of them. The sample holds tens of thousands of clones, around 80% seen once. The sequencing sample was made of peripheral blood. These receptors came from a human donor in a cohort sampled during active COVID-19. Each CDR3 is given with its conserved first and last residue.

j_call: TRBJ2-7; v_call: TRBV5-6; cdr3_aa: CASSSEGQGRYEQYF
j_call: TRBJ2-7; v_call: TRBV20-1; cdr3_aa: CSASYGYEQYF
j_call: TRBJ1-1; v_call: TRBV28; cdr3_aa: CASSWGQGNTEAFF
j_call: TRBJ1-1; v_call: TRBV9; cdr3_aa: CASSLGSLDTEAFF
j_call: TRBJ1-1; v_call: TRBV27; cdr3_aa: CASNGPGTEAFF
j_call: TRBJ2-6; v_call: TRBV27; cdr3_aa: CASSFQVFGANVLTF
j_call: TRBJ1-5; v_call: TRBV27; cdr3_aa: CASSRQGSVQPQHF
j_call: TRBJ1-3; v_call: TRBV19; cdr3_aa: CASNQGASNSGNTIYF
j_call: TRBJ2-7; v_call: TRBV13; cdr3_aa: CASSYPRGEGRYEQYF
j_call: TRBJ2-1; v_call: TRBV6-2/TRBV6-3; cdr3_aa: CASSHKYDYNEQFF
j_call: TRBJ1-1; v_call: TRBV28; cdr3_aa: CASSLSLGTGFTEAFF
j_call: TRBJ1-1; v_call: TRBV18; cdr3_aa: CASSRNRDTEAFF
j_call: TRBJ2-7; v_call: TRBV19; cdr3_aa: CASSVAQTVSYEQYF
j_call: TRBJ1-1; v_call: TRBV12-3/TRBV12-4; cdr3_aa: CASAQGAVTEAFF
j_call: TRBJ2-1; v_call: TRBV3-1/TRBV3-2; cdr3_aa: CASSQDRGEQFF
j_call: TRBJ2-3; v_call: TRBV4-3; cdr3_aa: CASSQDTLAGAWGTQYF
j_call: TRBJ1-1; v_call: TRBV27; cdr3_aa: CASTARPAGLNTEAFF